The sequence of this TCR beta chain was determined in a study of control samples from healthy donors and cancer patients. Assay: immunoSEQ multiplex PCR; the TCRdb copy retains only in-frame clones and omits some. This sample has approximately 100,000 clones, with approximately 92% found just once. This CDR3 spans 15 amino acids. Deletions cut 3 bases from V and 11 bases from J, with 22 bases between. Germline CDR1 and CDR2: KGHSH and LQKENI. The sequence came from a human donor in good health. The donor label of this sample is uncertain. Sequenced sample: blood. The J gene is TRBJ1-1, the V gene TRBV18, with D tentatively TRBD1 (5 bases). The chain's CDR3 is CASSPGIKGLVFAFF. CDR3 DNA: TGTGCCAGCTCACCTGGGATTAAGGGGCTCGTATTCGCTTTCTTT.